The 30 T cell receptor beta chains below all came from one sample that was sequenced in a study of blood T cell repertoires in COVID-19. Here immunoSEQ multiplex PCR was the method, and the copy in TCRdb shows in-frame clones only, minus some. The repertoire has roughly 230,000 clones, 70% to 90% of them found once; the top ten carry approximately 6.6%. The sequenced material came from PBMCs or T cells enriched from blood (not recorded which). Source of these receptors: a woman in her forties or fifties who had been exposed to COVID-19.

The table lists this clone with a count of one. The genes are TRBV5-1 and TRBJ2-1; 8 positions agree with TRBD1. Germline V lookup: CDR1 SGHRS, CDR2 YFSETQ. The CDR3 has 15 residues. V lost 0 bases to trimming and J lost 4 bases; unmatched junction nucleotides: 3. The CDR3 DNA sequence: TGCGCCAGCAGCTTGGGACAGGGGATGTACAATGAGCAGTTCTTC. This sequence encodes CASSLGQGMYNEQFF.

This clone was counted a few times. The chain employs TRBV5-1 and TRBJ2-6, with 11 bases that match TRBD1. CDR3 length: 19 amino acids. In germline, CDR1 is SGHRS, CDR2 YFSETQ. V lost 4 bases, J lost 2 bases, and 11 bases stayed unmatched. As DNA, the CDR3 is TGCGCCAGCAGCCCATACGGGACAGGGGGTATCACTGGGGCCAACGTCCTGACTTTC. Protein sequence: CASSPYGTGGITGANVLTF.

V and J are TRBV28 and TRBJ2-1; 12 bases match TRBD2. The CDR3 is 15 amino acids. V lost 6 bases to trimming and J lost 4 bases; unmatched junction nucleotides: 4. CDR1 is MDHEN, CDR2 SYDVKM, per germline. The chain's CDR3 is CASSPTSGGYNEQFF. CDR3 coding DNA: TGTGCCAGCAGCCCCACTAGCGGGGGGTACAATGAGCAGTTCTTC.

The chain has TRBV6-6 and TRBJ1-2; 10 bases match TRBD1. The trim removed 7 bases at V and 2 bases at J, leaving 4 bases unmatched. CDR3 length: 14 residues. Germline V CDR1 and CDR2: MNHNY, SVGAGI (reference sequence). The CDR3 nucleotides read TGTGCCAGCACCCGGGGACAGGGGAACTATGGCTACACCTTC. This codes for CASTRGQGNYGYTF.

This chain uses TRBV4-1 with TRBJ1-2; D perhaps matches TRBD1 (6 bases). The CDR3 consists of 16 residues. V lost 0 bases and J 3 bases, leaving 14 bases between the germline ends. Germline loops: CDR1 MGHRA, CDR2 YSYEKL. CDR3 amino acids: CASSQDPGGLDYGYTF. In nucleotides, the CDR3 is TGCGCCAGCAGCCAAGATCCTGGGGGCTTAGACTATGGCTACACCTTC.

V is TRBV7-9 and J is TRBJ2-2, with D maybe TRBD2 (6 bases). Germline CDR1 SEHNR, CDR2 FQNEAQ (reference sequence). This CDR3 is built from 15 residues. With 2 bases removed from V and 6 bases from J, the gap between germline ends came to 13 bases. The CDR3 region is CASSLQTSMSGELFF. CDR3 DNA sequence: TGTGCCAGCAGCTTACAGACTAGTATGTCCGGGGAGCTGTTTTTT.

The chain carries TRBV18 and TRBJ1-5, with 10 bases identical to TRBD1. With 5 bases clipped from V and 4 bases from J, the junction kept 5 bases outside the gene matches. The germline V gene encodes CDR1 KGHSH and CDR2 LQKENI. CDR3 length: 15 residues. The DNA of the CDR3 is TGTGCCAGCTCAGCGGGACAGGGGAATAATCAGCCCCAGCATTTT. This codes for CASSAGQGNNQPQHF.

The gene calls are TRBV12-3 or TRBV12-4 and TRBJ1-1; D perhaps matches TRBD1 (5 bases). The CDR3 length is 12 residues. The V end was cut by 7 bases, the J end by 3 bases, with 9 bases between. As DNA, the CDR3 is TGTGCCAGCAACAGGTGGGACACTGAAGCTTTCTTT. Its translation is CASNRWDTEAFF.

The chain uses TRBV9 and TRBJ2-2; no clear D gene. V lost 4 bases, J lost 5 bases, and 6 bases lay in between. This CDR3 has 12 amino acids. Per the germline V gene, CDR1 is SGDLS and CDR2 is YYNGEE. The CDR3, as DNA: TGTGCCAGCAGCCCAATGACCGGGGAGCTGTTTTTT. It encodes CASSPMTGELFF.

The CDR3 protein is CASSLTGSRTEAFF. In DNA, the CDR3 is TGTGCCAGTAGCCTGACAGGGTCGAGAACTGAAGCTTTCTTT. This sequence joins TRBV19 and TRBJ1-1; the match to TRBD1 covers 7 bases. CDR3 length: 14 residues. V dropped 6 bases and J dropped 5; count of bases not matched to a gene: 9. Germline CDR1 and CDR2: LNHDA and SQIVND (reference sequence).

The chain combines TRBV10-2 with TRBJ2-6; 8 nucleotides match TRBD1. CDR1 and CDR2 (germline): WSHSY, SAAADI. CDR3 size: 16 residues. The J segment lost 2 bases and the V segment lost 5 bases, leaving 5 bases of the junction unmatched. CDR3 in amino acids: CASSPTGGAGANVLTF. The CDR3 DNA is TGCGCCAGCAGTCCTACAGGGGGAGCTGGGGCCAACGTCCTGACTTTC.

This clone was seen once. DNA for the CDR3: TGTGCCAGCAGGGCTCAGGGGGCAGTTTATAATTCACCCCTCCACTTT. Translation gives CASRAQGAVYNSPLHF. The chain combines TRBV2 with TRBJ1-6; TRBD1 aligns across 8 bases. CDR1 is SNHLY and CDR2 is FYNNEI in the germline V gene. After removal of 6 bases from V and 4 bases from J, the junction contained 8 bases not matched to a gene. CDR3 length: 16 residues.

The chain has TRBV11-2 and TRBJ1-3; D possibly corresponds to TRBD1 (5 bases). Germline V CDR1 and CDR2: SGHAT, FQNNGV. Trimming removed 5 bases from V and 1 base from J, with 9 bases in between. The CDR3 spans 14 residues. The chain's CDR3 is CASSRQGSGNTIYF. The CDR3 DNA sequence: TGTGCCAGCAGCCGTCAGGGTTCTGGAAACACCATATATTTT.

The CDR3 DNA is TGTGCCAGCAGCTTAGATTGGGAGAGCAAAGCTTTCTTT. Its protein product is CASSLDWESKAFF. The gene calls are TRBV11-2 and TRBJ1-1; no reliable D call. This CDR3 is 13 amino acids long. V lost 0 bases and J 9 bases, leaving 11 bases between the germline ends. Germline V lookup: CDR1 SGHAT, CDR2 FQNNGV.

This clone was recorded a few times. The chain recombines TRBV6-2 or TRBV6-3 with TRBJ2-5, with TRBD2 matching over 11 bases. The V gene end was trimmed by 6 bases and the J gene end by 5 bases; junction bases not matched to a gene: 14. The CDR3 runs to 17 residues. Germline V CDR1 and CDR2: MNHEY, SVGEGT. The CDR3 DNA sequence: TGTGCCAGCAGCTTCCCTATTAGCGGGGGGGATCTGGAGACCCAGTACTTC. This codes for CASSFPISGGDLETQYF.

As for this clone: One junction end does not reproduce the germline sequence, and a read error may be involved. The chain links TRBV28 to TRBJ1-2, with 9 bases that match TRBD1. Looked up from germline, CDR1 is MDHEN and CDR2 is SYDVKM. The CDR3 has 14 residues. The CDR3 nucleotides read TGTGCCAGCAGTTTAGGCCCCCGGGCCGGGACAGGGTCCTTC. This gives the protein CASSLGPRAGTGSF.

The chain is built from TRBV19 and TRBJ1-1; no clear D gene. V was shortened by 4 bases and J by 2 bases, with 11 bases between the two germline ends. The CDR3 is 14 amino acids. CDR1 and CDR2 (germline): LNHDA, SQIVND (reference sequence). The CDR3 DNA reads TGTGCCAGTAGTAGTCGAAACAGAAACACTGAAGCTTTCTTT. Its translation is CASSSRNRNTEAFF.

This chain connects TRBV5-1 to TRBJ2-1, with a weak D call TRBD2 (6 bases). V dropped 7 bases and J dropped 1 base, with 12 bases sitting between them. Looked up from germline, CDR1 is SGHRS and CDR2 is YFSETQ. The CDR3 length is 14 residues. The CDR3 DNA is TGCGCCAGCCGGAGGGATGAGTCCTACAATGAGCAGTTCTTC. It codes for CASRRDESYNEQFF.

This clone was found a few times. This chain uses TRBV5-1 with TRBJ2-7, with 10 positions matching TRBD2. Per the germline V gene, CDR1 is SGHRS and CDR2 is YFSETQ. CDR3 length equals 15 residues. The trim removed 3 bases at V and 0 bases at J, leaving 3 bases unmatched. Written as DNA, the CDR3 is TGCGCCAGCAGCTCTAGCGGGGGTTACTCCTACGAGCAGTACTTC. Amino acid sequence: CASSSSGGYSYEQYF.

V gene TRBV29-1 combines with J gene TRBJ2-2; 8 bases align to TRBD2. The ends lost 4 bases at V and 1 base at J; junction bases unmatched: 5. The CDR3 has 15 residues. The germline gives CDR1 SQVTM, CDR2 ANQGSEA. Written as DNA, the CDR3 is TGCAGCGTTGCGGTAGCGGGACTGAACACCGGGGAGCTGTTTTTT. Translating gives CSVAVAGLNTGELFF.

This chain connects TRBV11-2 to TRBJ2-6, with D possibly TRBD2 on 5 matching bases. The V end lost 5 bases, the J end lost 0 bases, and 8 bases lay between the germline ends. CDR1 is SGHAT, CDR2 FQNNGV, per germline. This CDR3 comprises 15 residues. The CDR3 DNA follows: TGTGCCAGCAGCCGGAGGTTCTCTGGGGCCAACGTCCTGACTTTC. Translation: CASSRRFSGANVLTF.

The chain recombines TRBV7-2 with TRBJ1-5; 9 bases are a match to TRBD1. Germline CDR1 reads SGHTA; CDR2 reads FQGNSA. J gave up 5 bases and V 1 base, and 3 bases lay outside the gene matches. The CDR3 sequence is 15 residues long. The DNA for the CDR3 is TGTGCCAGCAGCTTAGGGGACAGGGACGATCAGCCCCAGCATTTT. The encoded protein is CASSLGDRDDQPQHF.

J is TRBJ2-7 and V is TRBV9; perhaps TRBD1 as D (6 bases). Germline CDR1 and CDR2: SGDLS and YYNGEE. CDR3 length: 15 residues. Between the trimmed V and J ends, which lost 4 bases and 0 bases, there was a span of 14 bases. The CDR3 DNA is TGTGCCAGCAGCCCCGGACAGACGAGCTCCTACGAGCAGTACTTC. This gives the protein CASSPGQTSSYEQYF.

The chain couples TRBV6-5 to TRBJ1-5; 7 bases are shared with TRBD1. The germline CDR1 and CDR2 sequences are MNHEY and SVGAGI. The CDR3 has 15 amino acids. The V and J ends lost 5 bases and 2 bases, in that order; junction bases with no gene match: 6. For the CDR3, the DNA is TGTGCCAGCAGTACTACAGGGGAGGGCAATCAGCCCCAGCATTTT. Translated, it gives CASSTTGEGNQPQHF.

This clone was counted at least ten times. The V gene is TRBV21-1, the J gene TRBJ2-2; the table's TRBD2 call for D was not verified on the DNA. TRBV21-1 is an annotated pseudogene. The CDR3 is 17 amino acids. CDR3 nucleotides: TGTGCCAGCAGCAAAATCGGGAAGGGCCCGAACACCGGGGAGCTGTTTTTT. Residues: CASSKIGKGPNTGELFF.

The rearrangement links TRBV7-9 to TRBJ1-6; 8 positions agree with TRBD1. CDR1 and CDR2 from the germline V gene are SEHNR and FQNEAQ (reference sequence). With V trimmed by 8 bases and J by 1 base, 4 bases remained unmatched. The CDR3 runs to 15 residues. Here the CDR3 DNA reads TGTGCCAGCTCCCGACAGGGGTCCTATAATTCACCCCTCCACTTT. Its translation is CASSRQGSYNSPLHF. Full variable domain (outside the CDR3, taken from reference TRBV7-9 and TRBJ1-6): DTGVSQNPRHKITKRGQNVTFRCDPISEHNRLYWYRQTLGQGPEFLTYFQNEAQLEKSRLLSDRFSAERPKGSFSTLEIQRTEQGDSAMYLCASSRQGSYNSPLHFGNGTRLTVT.

V and J are TRBV30 and TRBJ1-6; D unclear. Trimming removed 0 bases from V and 2 bases from J, with 20 bases in between. The CDR3 runs 19 residues. Germline V gives CDR1 GTSNPN, CDR2 SVGIG (reference sequence). CDR3 region: CAWSVRRGHLGTYNSPLHF. The CDR3 bases are TGTGCCTGGAGTGTAAGAAGAGGGCACTTAGGGACCTATAATTCACCCCTCCACTTT. Combining the CDR3 with reference TRBV30 and TRBJ1-6 gives the whole variable domain SQTIHQWPATLVQPVGSPLSLECTVEGTSNPNLYWYRQAAGRGLQLLFYSVGIGQISSEVPQNLSASRPQDRQFILSSKKLLLSDSGFYLCAWSVRRGHLGTYNSPLHFGNGTRLTVT.

The chain recombines TRBV6-2 or TRBV6-3 with TRBJ1-4; the D is unclear. The length of the CDR3 is 14 residues. Germline loops: CDR1 MNHEY, CDR2 SVGEGT. The V end was cut by 5 bases, the J end by 5 bases, with 12 bases between. The CDR3 spells CASSQGGKNEKLFF. The CDR3 coding sequence is TGTGCCAGCAGTCAAGGAGGGAAGAATGAAAAACTGTTTTTT.

This clone was counted between two and nine times. V is TRBV28 and J is TRBJ1-4; unclear D gene. There are 13 residues in the CDR3. Trimming shortened V by 7 bases and J by 5 bases, and 11 bases separated the two germline ends. Germline V gene data show CDR1 as MDHEN and CDR2 as SYDVKM. The CDR3: CASTILGNEKLFF. The CDR3 bases are TGTGCCAGCACTATCCTGGGCAATGAAAAACTGTTTTTT.

V usage is TRBV29-1 and J usage is TRBJ2-1; D possibly corresponds to TRBD1 (5 bases). Trimming cost V 6 bases and J 5 bases, with 14 bases left between them. The CDR3 consists of 13 residues. Germline lookup yields CDR1 SQVTM and CDR2 ANQGSEA. The CDR3, as DNA: TGCAGCGTATGGTCAGGGATGGACAATGAGCAGTTCTTC. Translation: CSVWSGMDNEQFF.